Each of the 18 T cell receptor beta chains below was sequenced from the same sample in a study of blood T cell repertoires in COVID-19. Some clones are missing from TCRdb's copy, which holds only in-frame ones; the method was immunoSEQ multiplex PCR. The table has about 44,000 clones, around 84% seen once. Specimen: peripheral blood. The source is a human donor in a cohort sampled during active COVID-19.

The chain carries TRBV24-1 and TRBJ1-2; 7 positions agree with TRBD1. The V gene end was trimmed by 2 bases and the J gene end by 4 bases; junction bases not matched to a gene: 6. CDR3 length: 15 residues. Germline lookup yields CDR1 KGHDR and CDR2 SFDVKD. The CDR3 sequence is CATSDSDRRSYGYTF. CDR3 DNA: TGTGCCACCAGTGATTCGGACAGGAGGAGCTATGGCTACACCTTC.

The chain is built from TRBV4-3 and TRBJ1-2, with 8 positions matching TRBD1. CDR1 LGHNA and CDR2 YSLEER come from the germline V gene. The CDR3 is 13 residues long. J lost 10 bases, V lost 0 bases, and 4 bases had no gene match. The CDR3 nucleotides read TGCGCCAGCAGCCAAGAGACAGGGGTGGACTACACCTTC. It encodes CASSQETGVDYTF.

The chain recombines TRBV12-5 with TRBJ2-1, with D possibly TRBD2 on 6 matching bases. The CDR3 consists of 14 residues. Germline V gene sequence: CDR1 LGHNT, CDR2 FRNRAP. V lost 2 bases, J lost 5 bases, and 10 bases lay in between. CDR3 bases: TGTGCTAGTGGTTTGCCGGGGGTAGACAATGAGCAGTTCTTC. It encodes CASGLPGVDNEQFF.

CDR3 DNA: TGTGCCAGCAGTGAAGTGGACAGCAAGAACACTGAAGCTTTCTTT. Protein sequence: CASSEVDSKNTEAFF. This rearrangement joins TRBV6-1 to TRBJ1-1; possibly TRBD1 for D (6 bases). Trimming pared 1 base from V and 1 base from J, leaving 10 bases between. Germline V gene lookup returns CDR1 MNHNS and CDR2 SASEGT. This CDR3 spans 15 amino acids.

The V and J genes are TRBV14 and TRBJ1-6; TRBD1 aligns across 7 bases. The CDR3 runs to 15 residues. V was pared by 4 bases and J by 9 bases, with 9 bases of the junction left unmatched. Germline V CDR1 and CDR2: SGHDN, FVKESK. The CDR3 protein is CASSRQTGSGSPLHF. The CDR3 coding sequence is TGTGCCAGCAGCCGACAGACAGGGTCGGGTTCACCCCTCCACTTT.

This chain links TRBV18 with TRBJ1-1, with 10 bases that match TRBD1. Germline lookup yields CDR1 KGHSH and CDR2 LQKENI. The V and J ends lost 3 bases and 7 bases, in that order; junction bases with no gene match: 8. The CDR3 length is 15 residues. DNA of the CDR3: TGTGCCAGCTCACCGGGACAGGGGATTAATAGTGAAGCTTTCTTT. Translated: CASSPGQGINSEAFF.

This chain connects TRBV7-9 to TRBJ1-1; tentatively, D is TRBD1 (5 bases). Germline V gene data show CDR1 as SEHNR and CDR2 as FQNEAQ (reference sequence). The CDR3 sequence is 18 residues long. The V end lost 7 bases, the J end lost 2 bases, and 26 bases lay between the germline ends. CDR3 in DNA: TGTGCCAGCACCCTACGGGGGTTACGTGGATGGATTAACACTGAAGCTTTCTTT. Its protein is CASTLRGLRGWINTEAFF.

This clone was detected once. J is TRBJ1-3 and V is TRBV7-6; D unclear. V lost 5 bases to trimming and J lost 8 bases, with 10 bases between them. Germline V gives CDR1 SGHVS, CDR2 FNYEAQ. The length of the CDR3 is 12 residues. The CDR3 bases are TGTGCCAGCAGCCCTAGCGGGGACACCATATATTTT. It specifies CASSPSGDTIYF.

The chain has TRBV29-1 and TRBJ1-2, with a tentative D call TRBD1 (5 bases). V was pared by 4 bases and J by 6 bases, with 9 bases between. The CDR3 spans 11 residues. Germline V lookup: CDR1 SQVTM, CDR2 ANQGSEA. The CDR3 loop is CSVGGTDGYTF. CDR3 sequence (DNA): TGCAGCGTTGGCGGGACGGATGGCTACACCTTC. The variable domain in full, completed from reference TRBV29-1 and TRBJ1-2, reads SAVISQKPSRDICQRGTSLTIQCQVDSQVTMMFWYRQQPGQSLTLIATANQGSEATYESGFVIDKFPISRPNLTFSTLTVSNMSPEDSSIYLCSVGGTDGYTFGSGTRLTVV.

The chain links TRBV7-2 to TRBJ1-3, with no clear D. The CDR3 is 15 residues long. Germline V gene data show CDR1 as SGHTA and CDR2 as FQGNSA. V was cut by 0 bases and J by 2 bases, with 8 bases left in between. CDR3 bases: TGTGCCAGCAGCTTAGCCCGAACGGCTGGAAACACCATATATTTT. Translation gives CASSLARTAGNTIYF.

The chain uses TRBV7-6 and TRBJ2-7, with 7 nucleotides matching TRBD2. The CDR3 is 18 residues long. The V segment lost 1 base and the J segment 3 bases; nucleotides outside the gene matches: 15. The germline V gene encodes CDR1 SGHVS and CDR2 FNYEAQ. The CDR3: CASSLGGLKAGLNYEQYF. The CDR3 bases are TGTGCCAGCAGCTTAGGAGGCCTGAAAGCGGGACTGAACTACGAGCAGTACTTC. The full variable domain, completed using reference TRBV7-6 and TRBJ2-7, is GAGVSQSPRYKVTKRGQDVALRCDPISGHVSLYWYRQALGQGPEFLTYFNYEAQQDKSGLPNDRFSAERPEGSISTLTIQRTEQRDSAMYRCASSLGGLKAGLNYEQYFGPGTRLTVT.

The J gene is TRBJ1-1, the V gene TRBV6-5; D remains ambiguous. Trimming took 4 bases from V and 4 from J, leaving 13 bases between them. The CDR3 length is 14 residues. The V gene's germline CDR1 is MNHEY and CDR2 SVGAGI. This chain's CDR3 is CASSSNGGTTEAFF. The CDR3 bases are TGTGCCAGCAGTTCCAACGGAGGAACCACTGAAGCTTTCTTT.

The J gene is TRBJ2-4, the V gene TRBV25-1; 8 bases line up with TRBD1. J was trimmed by 1 base and V by 4 bases; bases with no gene match: 6. CDR3 size: 16 residues. CDR1 and CDR2 from the germline V gene are MGHDK and SYGVNS. CDR3 DNA: TGTGCCAGCAGTGCCCTTACAGGGGGGGCCAAAAACATTCAGTACTTC. This gives the protein CASSALTGGAKNIQYF. The variable domain in full, with the rest retrieved from reference TRBV25-1 and TRBJ2-4, is EADIYQTPRYLVIGTGKKITLECSQTMGHDKMYWYQQDPGMELHLIHYSYGVNSTEKGDLSSESTVSRIRTEHFPLTLESARPSHTSQYLCASSALTGGAKNIQYFGAGTRLSVL.

J is TRBJ1-5 and V is TRBV10-3; D is unclear. The CDR3 extends over 14 amino acids. Germline V CDR1 and CDR2: ENHRY, SYGVKD. Trimming left V 3 bases short and J 2 bases short, with 8 bases between. The CDR3 nucleotides are TGTGCCATCAGTGATTGGCAGGGCAATCAGCCCCAGCATTTT. Its translation is CAISDWQGNQPQHF.

The CDR3: CASSPGLAGGAEPQFF. DNA for the CDR3: TGTGCCAGCAGCCCCGGACTAGCGGGGGGCGCAGAGCCGCAGTTCTTC. The chain carries TRBV11-3 and TRBJ2-1; TRBD2 matches at 14 bases. The length of the CDR3 is 16 residues. Trimming cost V 5 bases and J 12 bases; bases outside gene matches: 12. Germline V lookup: CDR1 SGHNT, CDR2 YENEEA. Filled out from reference TRBV11-3 and TRBJ2-1, the complete variable domain reads EAGVVQSPRYKIIEKKQPVAFWCNPISGHNTLYWYLQNLGQGPELLIRYENEEAVDDSQLPKDRFSAERLKGVDSTLKIQPAELGDSAVYLCASSPGLAGGAEPQFFGPGTRLTVL.

The CDR3 DNA follows: TGCGCCAGCAGAAAGCCCCAGGGGAGCTCCTACAATGAGCAGTTCTTC. It is translated as CASRKPQGSSYNEQFF. The rearrangement uses TRBV10-1 and TRBJ2-1, with D perhaps TRBD1 (6 bases). This CDR3 contains 16 residues. V gave up 6 bases and J gave up 0 bases, with 15 bases separating them. Per germline, CDR1 WNHNN and CDR2 SYGVQD (reference sequence).

The gene calls are TRBV7-9 and TRBJ1-4; 7 nucleotides line up with TRBD1. V shed 2 bases, J shed 7 bases, and the junction held 1 base outside the gene matches. The CDR3 loop spans 13 amino acids. CDR1 is SEHNR and CDR2 is FQNEAQ in the germline V gene (reference sequence). CDR3 sequence reads: CASSLRGLEKLFF. In DNA, the CDR3 is TGTGCCAGCAGCTTAAGGGGGCTTGAAAAACTGTTTTTT.

This sequence joins TRBV5-4 and TRBJ1-1; possibly TRBD1 for D (5 bases). Trimming left V 4 bases short and J 1 base short, with 11 bases between. The CDR3 sequence is 14 residues long. CDR1 and CDR2 from the germline V gene are SGHNT and YYREEE (reference sequence). DNA for the CDR3: TGTGCCAGCAGCCTTTTGGGGGGGAACACTGAAGCTTTCTTT. Its protein product is CASSLLGGNTEAFF.